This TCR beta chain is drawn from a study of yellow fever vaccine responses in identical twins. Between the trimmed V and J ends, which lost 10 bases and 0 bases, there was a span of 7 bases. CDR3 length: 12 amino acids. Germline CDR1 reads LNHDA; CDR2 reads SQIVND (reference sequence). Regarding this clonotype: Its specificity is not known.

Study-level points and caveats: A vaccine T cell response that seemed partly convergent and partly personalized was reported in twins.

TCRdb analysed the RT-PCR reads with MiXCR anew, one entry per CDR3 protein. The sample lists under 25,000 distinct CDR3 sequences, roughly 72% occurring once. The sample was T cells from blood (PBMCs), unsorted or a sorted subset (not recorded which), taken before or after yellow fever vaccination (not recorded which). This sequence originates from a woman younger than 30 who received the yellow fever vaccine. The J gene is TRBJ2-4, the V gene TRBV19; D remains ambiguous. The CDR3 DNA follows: TGTGCCATAGACATAGCCAAAAACATTCAGTACTTC. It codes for CAIDIAKNIQYF.